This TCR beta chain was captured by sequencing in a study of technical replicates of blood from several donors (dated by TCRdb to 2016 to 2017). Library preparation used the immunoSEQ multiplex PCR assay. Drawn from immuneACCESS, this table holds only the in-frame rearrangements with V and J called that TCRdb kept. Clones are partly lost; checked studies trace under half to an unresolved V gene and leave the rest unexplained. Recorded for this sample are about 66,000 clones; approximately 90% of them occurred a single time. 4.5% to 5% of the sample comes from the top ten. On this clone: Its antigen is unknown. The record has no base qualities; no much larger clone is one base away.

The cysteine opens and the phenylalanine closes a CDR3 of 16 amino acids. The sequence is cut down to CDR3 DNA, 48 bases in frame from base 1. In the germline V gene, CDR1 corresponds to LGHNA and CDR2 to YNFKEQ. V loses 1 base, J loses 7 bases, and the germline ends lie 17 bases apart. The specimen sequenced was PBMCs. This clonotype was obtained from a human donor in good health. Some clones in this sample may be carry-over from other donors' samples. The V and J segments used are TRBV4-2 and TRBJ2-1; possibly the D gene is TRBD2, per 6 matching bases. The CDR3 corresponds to CASSQVTGGVENEQFF. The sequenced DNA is TGTGCCAGCAGCCAAGTGACCGGAGGGGTCGAGAATGAGCAGTTCTTC.